This T cell receptor (beta chain) was documented in a study of blood T cell repertoires in COVID-19. Study in general: From the United States, Italy and Spain came samples of acute and convalescent COVID-19.

Libraries were prepared by immunoSEQ multiplex PCR; TCRdb keeps only in-frame clonotypes and omits some of them. The repertoire holds about 340,000 clones, with under 95% as singletons. Germline CDR1 reads SGHNT; CDR2 reads YENEEA. Unmatched junction bases numbered 11, after V lost 5 bases and J lost 4 bases. This CDR3 spans 17 amino acids. The cohort comprised adults aged 18 to 89 years residing in approximately 22 US areas. Recovered status applied to Cohort 3 donors who had two consecutive negative PCRs. It also applied to those with clearance or with symptom resolution. J is TRBJ2-2 and V is TRBV11-3; 9 bases line up with TRBD1. This sequence originates from a woman between 25 and 40 years old who had recovered from COVID-19. The sequenced sample was PBMCs or T cells enriched from blood (not recorded which). The CDR3 is CASSPGYRQGVTGELFF. CDR3 coding DNA: TGTGCCAGCAGCCCAGGCTACCGACAGGGGGTCACCGGGGAGCTGTTTTTT.